The 11 T cell receptor beta chains given below trace back to one sample, sequenced in a study of PD-1 blockade in classical Hodgkin lymphoma. Measured with immunoSEQ multiplex PCR; TCRdb has only the in-frame clones, and not every one. Of roughly 150,000 clones listed, just under 80% were seen once; the top ten hold 7% to 9.5%. Every patient had relapsed following autologous stem cell transplantation, and cohorts differed in brentuximab vedotin exposure. The sequences come from peripheral blood mononuclear cells (PBMCs), collected before the second cycle of nivolumab. These receptors were obtained from a human donor with classical Hodgkin lymphoma.

This clone was detected many times. The CDR3 reads CASSQEDVTEAFF. CDR3 nucleotides: TGCGCCAGCAGCCAAGAGGATGTAACTGAAGCTTTCTTT. The chain employs TRBV4-1 and TRBJ1-1; D remains ambiguous. The germline CDR1 and CDR2 sequences are MGHRA and YSYEKL. V lost 0 bases to trimming and J lost 5 bases, with 7 bases between them. This CDR3 is built from 13 residues.

J is TRBJ1-4 and V is TRBV10-3, with D unclear. CDR1 ENHRY and CDR2 SYGVKD come from the germline V gene. The ends were cut back, 7 bases at V and 5 bases at J, with 8 bases in the middle. This CDR3 has 12 residues. The CDR3 nucleotides read TGTGCCATCAAAGACTTAAATGAAAAACTGTTTTTT. Protein: CAIKDLNEKLFF.

V and J are TRBV6-8 and TRBJ2-1; 11 nucleotides align to TRBD2. CDR1 is MNHGY, CDR2 SAAAGT, per germline. V lost 8 bases, J lost 9 bases, and 15 bases stayed unmatched. The CDR3 consists of 16 residues. CDR3 bases: TGTGCCAGCCTCGACCCACTAGCGGGAGATTCTAGTGAGCAGTTCTTC. Amino acid sequence: CASLDPLAGDSSEQFF.

The gene calls are TRBV15 and TRBJ2-7; TRBD2 agrees at 8 bases. The CDR3 has 13 residues. J gave up 5 bases and V 8 bases, and 8 bases lay outside the gene matches. The germline V gene has CDR1 LNHNV and CDR2 YYDKDF (reference sequence). CDR3 in DNA: TGTGCCACCGGGAGCGGGAGTCGCGACGAGCAGTACTTC. It yields the protein CATGSGSRDEQYF.

The rearrangement joins TRBV6-4 to TRBJ2-1; 13 bases map to TRBD2. The CDR3 loop spans 16 amino acids. V lost 3 bases to trimming and J lost 3 bases; unmatched junction nucleotides: 2. The germline V gene encodes CDR1 MRHNA and CDR2 SNTAGT. The CDR3 region is CASSEGLAGDYNEQFF. CDR3 DNA: TGTGCCAGCAGTGAAGGACTAGCGGGAGACTACAATGAGCAGTTCTTC.

About this clone: Germline and junction disagree at one end, which may indicate a read error. The chain combines TRBV2 with TRBJ2-1; D might be TRBD2 (5 bases). Looked up from germline, CDR1 is SNHLY and CDR2 is FYNNEI. The CDR3 totals 13 residues. The CDR3 DNA reads as TGTGCCAGCACTGAAGCGGTACCCAATGAGCAGTTCTTC. It is translated as CASTEAVPNEQFF.

The chain couples TRBV7-2 to TRBJ1-2, with D possibly being TRBD1 (6 bases). Trimming removed 5 bases at V and 4 bases at J, with 17 bases between. The CDR3 loop spans 15 amino acids. Germline V gives CDR1 SGHTA, CDR2 FQGNSA. CDR3 amino acids: CASSRSTGFSYGYTF. The CDR3 DNA reads as TGTGCCAGCAGCCGGTCAACAGGGTTTAGCTATGGCTACACCTTC.

The chain recombines TRBV19 with TRBJ2-5; D not resolved. The CDR3 contains 13 residues. CDR1 LNHDA and CDR2 SQIVND come from the germline V gene (reference sequence). Deletions cut 7 bases from V and 1 base from J, with 10 bases between. The CDR3 nucleotides read TGTGCCAGTACCGACCCGCTCCAAGAGACCCAGTACTTC. It codes for CASTDPLQETQYF.

This clone has just a few counts. The V call is TRBV19, the J call TRBJ1-4, with D possibly TRBD1 on 5 matching bases. In germline, CDR1 is LNHDA, CDR2 SQIVND (reference sequence). Trimming left V 7 bases short and J 12 bases short, with 9 bases between. The CDR3 has 10 amino acids. The CDR3 DNA sequence: TGTGCCAGTACCCCGGGACAACTGTTTTTT. This encodes CASTPGQLFF.

CDR3 sequence reads: CASSSDGPLNTEAFF. CDR3 sequence (DNA): TGTGCCAGCAGCTCCGACGGACCCCTGAACACTGAAGCTTTCTTT. The rearrangement links TRBV5-8 to TRBJ1-1; the D is unclear. V was shortened by 3 bases and J by 0 bases, with 12 bases between the two germline ends. The germline CDR1 and CDR2 sequences are SGHTS and YDEGEE. This CDR3 spans 15 amino acids.

The V call is TRBV7-8, the J call TRBJ2-3; D gene uncertain. This CDR3 has 14 amino acids. V lost 4 bases to trimming and J lost 3 bases, with 11 bases between them. The germline V gene has CDR1 SGHVS and CDR2 FQNEAQ. CDR3 in amino acids: CASSYDARTDTQYF. The CDR3 DNA is TGTGCCAGCAGCTATGACGCGAGAACAGATACGCAGTATTTT.